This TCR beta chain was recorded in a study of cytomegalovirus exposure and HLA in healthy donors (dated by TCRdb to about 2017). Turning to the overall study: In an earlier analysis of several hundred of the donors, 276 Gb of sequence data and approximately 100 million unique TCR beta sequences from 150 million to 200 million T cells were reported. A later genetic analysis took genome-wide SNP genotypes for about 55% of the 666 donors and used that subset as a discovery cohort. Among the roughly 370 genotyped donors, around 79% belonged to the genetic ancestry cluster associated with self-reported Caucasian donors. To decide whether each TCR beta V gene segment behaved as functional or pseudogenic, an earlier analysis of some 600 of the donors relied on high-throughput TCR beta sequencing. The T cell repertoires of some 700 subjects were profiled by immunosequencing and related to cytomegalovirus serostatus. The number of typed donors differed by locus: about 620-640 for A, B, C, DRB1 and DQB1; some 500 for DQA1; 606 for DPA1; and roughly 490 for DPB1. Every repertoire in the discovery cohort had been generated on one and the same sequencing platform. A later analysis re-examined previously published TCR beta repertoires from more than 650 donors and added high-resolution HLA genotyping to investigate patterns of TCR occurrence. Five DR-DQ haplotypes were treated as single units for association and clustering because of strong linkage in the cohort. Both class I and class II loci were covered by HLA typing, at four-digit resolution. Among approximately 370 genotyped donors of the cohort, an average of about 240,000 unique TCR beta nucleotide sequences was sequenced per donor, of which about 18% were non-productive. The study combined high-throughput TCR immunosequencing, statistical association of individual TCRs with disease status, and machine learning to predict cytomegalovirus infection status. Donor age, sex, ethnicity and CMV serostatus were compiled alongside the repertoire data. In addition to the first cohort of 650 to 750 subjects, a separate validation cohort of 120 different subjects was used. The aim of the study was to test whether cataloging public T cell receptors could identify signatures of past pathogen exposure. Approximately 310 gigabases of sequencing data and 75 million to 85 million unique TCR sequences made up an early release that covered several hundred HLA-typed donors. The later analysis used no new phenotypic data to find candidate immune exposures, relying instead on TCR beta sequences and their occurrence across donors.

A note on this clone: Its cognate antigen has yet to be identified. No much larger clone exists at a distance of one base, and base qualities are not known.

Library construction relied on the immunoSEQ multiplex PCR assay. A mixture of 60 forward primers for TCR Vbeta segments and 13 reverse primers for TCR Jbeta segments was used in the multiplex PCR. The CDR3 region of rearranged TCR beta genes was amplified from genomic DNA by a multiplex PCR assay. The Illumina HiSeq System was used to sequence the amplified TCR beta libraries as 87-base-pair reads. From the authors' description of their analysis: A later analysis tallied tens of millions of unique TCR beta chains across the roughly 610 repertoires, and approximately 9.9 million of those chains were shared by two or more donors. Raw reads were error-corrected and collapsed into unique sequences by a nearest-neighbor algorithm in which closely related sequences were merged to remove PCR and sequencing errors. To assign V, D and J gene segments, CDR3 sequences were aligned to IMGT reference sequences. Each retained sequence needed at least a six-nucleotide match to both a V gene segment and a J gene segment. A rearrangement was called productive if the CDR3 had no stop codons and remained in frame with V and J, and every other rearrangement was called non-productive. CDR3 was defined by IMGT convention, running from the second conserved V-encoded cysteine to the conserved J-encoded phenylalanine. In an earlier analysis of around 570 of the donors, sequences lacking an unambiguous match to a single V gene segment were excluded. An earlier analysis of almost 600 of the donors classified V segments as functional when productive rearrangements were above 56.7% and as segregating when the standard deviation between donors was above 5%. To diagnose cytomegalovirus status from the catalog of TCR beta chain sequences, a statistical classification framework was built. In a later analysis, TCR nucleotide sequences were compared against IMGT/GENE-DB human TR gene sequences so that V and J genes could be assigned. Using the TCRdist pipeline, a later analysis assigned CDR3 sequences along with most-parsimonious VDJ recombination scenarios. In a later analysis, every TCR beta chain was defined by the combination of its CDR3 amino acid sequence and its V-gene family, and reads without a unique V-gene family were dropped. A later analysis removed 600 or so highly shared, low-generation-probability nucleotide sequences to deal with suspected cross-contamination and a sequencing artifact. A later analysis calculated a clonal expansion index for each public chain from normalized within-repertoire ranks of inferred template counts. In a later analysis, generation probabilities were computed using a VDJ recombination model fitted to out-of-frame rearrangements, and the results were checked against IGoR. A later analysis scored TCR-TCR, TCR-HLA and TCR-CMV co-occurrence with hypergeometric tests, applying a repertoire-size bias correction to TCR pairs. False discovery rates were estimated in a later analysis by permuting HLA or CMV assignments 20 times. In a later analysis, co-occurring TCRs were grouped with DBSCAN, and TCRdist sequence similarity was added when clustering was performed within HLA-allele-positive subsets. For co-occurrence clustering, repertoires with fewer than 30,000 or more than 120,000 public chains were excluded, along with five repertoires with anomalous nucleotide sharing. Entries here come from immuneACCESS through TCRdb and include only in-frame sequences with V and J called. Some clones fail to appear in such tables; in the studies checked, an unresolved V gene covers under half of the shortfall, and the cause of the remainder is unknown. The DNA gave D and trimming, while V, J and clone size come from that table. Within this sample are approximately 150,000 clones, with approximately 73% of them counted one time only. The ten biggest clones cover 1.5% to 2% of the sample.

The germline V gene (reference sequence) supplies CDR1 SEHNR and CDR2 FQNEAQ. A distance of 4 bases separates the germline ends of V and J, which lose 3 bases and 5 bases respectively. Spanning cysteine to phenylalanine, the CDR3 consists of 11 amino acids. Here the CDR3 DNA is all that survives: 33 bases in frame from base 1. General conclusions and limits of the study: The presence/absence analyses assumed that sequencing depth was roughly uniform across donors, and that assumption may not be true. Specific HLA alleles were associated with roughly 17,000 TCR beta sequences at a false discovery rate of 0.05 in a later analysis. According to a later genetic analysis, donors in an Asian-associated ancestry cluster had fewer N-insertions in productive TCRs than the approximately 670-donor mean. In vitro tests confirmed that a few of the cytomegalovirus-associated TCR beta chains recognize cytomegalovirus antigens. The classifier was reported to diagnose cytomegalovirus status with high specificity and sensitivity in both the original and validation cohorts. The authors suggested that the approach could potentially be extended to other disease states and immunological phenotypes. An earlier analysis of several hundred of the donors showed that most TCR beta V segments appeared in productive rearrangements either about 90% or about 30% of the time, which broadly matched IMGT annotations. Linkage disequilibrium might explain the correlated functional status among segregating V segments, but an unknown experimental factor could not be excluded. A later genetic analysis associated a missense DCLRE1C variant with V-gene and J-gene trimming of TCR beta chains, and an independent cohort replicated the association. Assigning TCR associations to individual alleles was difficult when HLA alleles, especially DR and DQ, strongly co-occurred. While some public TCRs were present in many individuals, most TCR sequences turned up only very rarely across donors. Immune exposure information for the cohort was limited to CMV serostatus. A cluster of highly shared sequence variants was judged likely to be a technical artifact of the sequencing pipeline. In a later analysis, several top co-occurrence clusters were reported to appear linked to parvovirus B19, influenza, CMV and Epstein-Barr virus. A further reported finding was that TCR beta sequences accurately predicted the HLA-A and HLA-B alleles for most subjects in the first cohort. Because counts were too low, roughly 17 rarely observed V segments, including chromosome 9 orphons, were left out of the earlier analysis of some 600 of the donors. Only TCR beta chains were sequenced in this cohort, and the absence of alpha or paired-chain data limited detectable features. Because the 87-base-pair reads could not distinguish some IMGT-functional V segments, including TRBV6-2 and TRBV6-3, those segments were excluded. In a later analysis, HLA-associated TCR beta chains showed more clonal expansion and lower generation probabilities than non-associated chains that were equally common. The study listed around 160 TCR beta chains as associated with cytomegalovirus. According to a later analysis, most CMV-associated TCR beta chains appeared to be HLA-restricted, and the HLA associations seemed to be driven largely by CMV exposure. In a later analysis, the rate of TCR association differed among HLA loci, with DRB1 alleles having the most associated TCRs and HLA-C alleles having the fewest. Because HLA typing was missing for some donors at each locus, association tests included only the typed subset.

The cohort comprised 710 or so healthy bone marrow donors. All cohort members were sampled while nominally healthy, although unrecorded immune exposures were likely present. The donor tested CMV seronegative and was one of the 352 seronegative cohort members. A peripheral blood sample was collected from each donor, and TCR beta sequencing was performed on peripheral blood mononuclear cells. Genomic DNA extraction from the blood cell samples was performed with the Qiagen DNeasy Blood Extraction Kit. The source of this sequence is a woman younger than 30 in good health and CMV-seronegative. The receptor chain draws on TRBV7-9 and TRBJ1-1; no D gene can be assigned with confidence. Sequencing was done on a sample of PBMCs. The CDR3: CASSFQTEAFF. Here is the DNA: TGTGCCAGCAGCTTCCAGACTGAAGCTTTCTTT.